The clone carrying this TCR beta chain showed up just a few times. This record comes from a study of blood T cell repertoires in COVID-19. Study information: From the United States, Italy and Spain came samples of acute and convalescent COVID-19.

Here immunoSEQ multiplex PCR was the method, and the copy in TCRdb shows in-frame clones only, minus some. Of 130,000 to 150,000 clones listed, around 84% are singletons. V shed 2 bases, J shed 6 bases, and the junction held 1 base outside the gene matches. Germline values: CDR1 MNHEY, CDR2 SVGAGI. CDR3 length equals 14 residues. Sequencing was done on a sample of peripheral blood. This sequence joins TRBV6-5 and TRBJ2-3; 11 nucleotides line up with TRBD2. This TCR was sampled from a human donor in a cohort sampled during active COVID-19. Here the CDR3 reads CASSYGTSGDTQYF. The CDR3 DNA follows: TGTGCCAGCAGTTACGGGACTAGCGGTGATACGCAGTATTTT.